This T cell receptor beta chain derives from a study of shared clonotypes between healthy human individuals. On the study more broadly: The composition of the donors was two women and a few men aged 18 to 49. Each donor's CD4 naive and CD4 memory cells filled three plates apiece, CD8 naive two, and CD8 memory one.

Original methodology: ImmunoSEQ sequences covered only the junction and lacked quality scores; filtering therefore differed. Libraries were prepared by immunoSEQ multiplex PCR; TCRdb keeps only in-frame clonotypes and omits some of them. V, J and clone size reflect that table, while D and trimming were determined from the DNA. The sample consists of over 2 million clones, about 95% of them appearing once. General observations from the study: What naive subsets generally showed was a larger estimated richness than memory subsets showed.

The naive CD8 fraction comprised CD45RO-negative cells positively selected for CCR7 and excluded terminally differentiated effector memory CD45RA+ cells. Concerning this clone: Its antigen is unidentified. The identical CDR3 is also encoded by other nucleotide sequences in the sample.

V lost 1 base to trimming and J lost 1 base, with 4 bases between them. The CDR3 covers 13 residues. Germline V gene sequence: CDR1 LGHNA, CDR2 YSLEER. The sequenced sample was naive CD8+ T cells sorted from blood. The chain uses TRBV4-3 and TRBJ1-1; D gene unclear. This TCR was recovered from a man younger than 30 in good health. CDR3 in DNA: TGCGCCAGCAGCCAAGGAGGGAACACTGAAGCTTTCTTT. Its translation: CASSQGGNTEAFF.